This T cell receptor (beta chain) originates from a study of T-cell reconstitution after alpha-beta-depleted transplantation in children. Notes on the study in general: From newly produced T cells came most of the T-cell counts and diversity one year after transplant.

Concerning this clonotype itself: Its target is unknown.

The CDR3 loop spans 20 amino acids. Germline V lookup: CDR1 DFQATT, CDR2 SNEGSKA (reference sequence). The V and J ends lost 1 base and 2 bases, in that order; junction bases with no gene match: 16. Preparation of the TCRbeta library involved a method that used unique molecular identifiers. TCRdb re-derived calls from the PCR reads in MiXCR, one entry per CDR3 protein. The sample shows hundreds of thousands of distinct CDR3 sequences, roughly 13% of them seen only once. The sample here was PBMCs, mostly from graft donor cells, taken 360 days after TCRalphabeta/CD19-depleted stem cell transplant. The source of this sequence is a male patient between 10 and 17 years old who had a stem cell transplant for acute myeloid leukemia, so the T cells may come from the graft donor. The chain carries TRBV20-1 and TRBJ2-5; TRBD2 agrees at 13 bases. The CDR3 spells CSARVRRELAGGHPQETQYF. CDR3 nucleotides: TGCAGTGCTAGAGTCCGAAGAGAACTAGCGGGAGGGCATCCACAAGAGACCCAGTACTTC.